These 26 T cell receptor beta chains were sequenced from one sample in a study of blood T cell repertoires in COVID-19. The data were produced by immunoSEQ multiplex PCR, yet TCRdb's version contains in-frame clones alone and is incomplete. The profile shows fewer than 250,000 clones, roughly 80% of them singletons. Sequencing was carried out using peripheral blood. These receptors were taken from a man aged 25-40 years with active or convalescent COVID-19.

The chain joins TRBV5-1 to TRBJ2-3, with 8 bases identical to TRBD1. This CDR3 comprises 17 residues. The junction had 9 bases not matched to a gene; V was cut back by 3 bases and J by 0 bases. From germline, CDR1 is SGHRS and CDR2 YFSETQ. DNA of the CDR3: TGCGCCAGCAGCTATCGGCGGACAGGGACTAGCACAGATACGCAGTATTTT. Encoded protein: CASSYRRTGTSTDTQYF.

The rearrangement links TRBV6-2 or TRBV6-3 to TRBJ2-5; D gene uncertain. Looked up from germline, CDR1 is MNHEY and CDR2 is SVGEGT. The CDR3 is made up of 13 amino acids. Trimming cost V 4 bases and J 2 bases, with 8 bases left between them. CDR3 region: CASSSHSQETQYF. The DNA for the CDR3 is TGTGCCAGCAGTTCACACAGTCAAGAGACCCAGTACTTC.

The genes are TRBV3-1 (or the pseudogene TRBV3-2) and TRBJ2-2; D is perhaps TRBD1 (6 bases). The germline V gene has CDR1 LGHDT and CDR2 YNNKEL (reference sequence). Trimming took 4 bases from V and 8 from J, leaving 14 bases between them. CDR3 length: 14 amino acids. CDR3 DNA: TGTGCCAGCAGCCCCTTCTGGGGGCGGGGGGAGCTGTTTTTT. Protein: CASSPFWGRGELFF.

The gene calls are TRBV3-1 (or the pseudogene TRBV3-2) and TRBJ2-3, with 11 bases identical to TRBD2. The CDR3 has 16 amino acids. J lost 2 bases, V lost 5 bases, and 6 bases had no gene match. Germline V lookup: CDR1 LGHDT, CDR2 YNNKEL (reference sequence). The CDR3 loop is CASSAGTSGYTDTQYF. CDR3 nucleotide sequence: TGTGCCAGCAGCGCCGGGACTAGCGGATACACAGATACGCAGTATTTT.

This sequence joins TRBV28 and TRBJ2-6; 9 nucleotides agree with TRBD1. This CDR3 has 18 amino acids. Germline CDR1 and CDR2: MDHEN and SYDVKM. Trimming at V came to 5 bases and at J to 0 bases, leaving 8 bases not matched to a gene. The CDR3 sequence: CASSPSDRGSSGANVLTF. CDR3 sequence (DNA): TGTGCCAGCAGTCCCTCGGACAGGGGTAGCTCTGGGGCCAACGTCCTGACTTTC.

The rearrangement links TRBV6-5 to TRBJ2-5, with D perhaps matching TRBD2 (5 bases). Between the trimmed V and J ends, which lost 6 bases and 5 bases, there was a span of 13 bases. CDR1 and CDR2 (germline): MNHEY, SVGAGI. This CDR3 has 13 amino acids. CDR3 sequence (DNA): TGTGCCAGCAGGGTCCGGGGTCAGGAGACCCAGTACTTC. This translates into CASRVRGQETQYF.

The CDR3 DNA is TGTGCCAGCAGTAACAGGGGGCCCACCGGGGAGCTGTTTTTT. Protein product: CASSNRGPTGELFF. This chain links TRBV28 with TRBJ2-2; 9 bases agree with TRBD1. CDR3 length: 14 amino acids. Germline assignment: CDR1 MDHEN and CDR2 SYDVKM. J lost 4 bases, V lost 5 bases, and 2 bases had no gene match.

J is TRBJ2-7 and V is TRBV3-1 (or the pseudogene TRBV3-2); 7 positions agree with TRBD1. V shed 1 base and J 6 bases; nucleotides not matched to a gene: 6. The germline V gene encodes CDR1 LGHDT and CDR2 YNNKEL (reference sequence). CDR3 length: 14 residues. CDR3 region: CASSQGGQAGEQYF. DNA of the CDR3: TGTGCCAGCAGCCAAGGTGGACAGGCCGGCGAGCAGTACTTC.

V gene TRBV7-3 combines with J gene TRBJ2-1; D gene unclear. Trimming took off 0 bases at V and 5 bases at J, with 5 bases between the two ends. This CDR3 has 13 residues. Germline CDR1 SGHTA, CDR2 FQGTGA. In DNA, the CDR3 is TGTGCCAGCAGCTTAACCCCGGACAATGAGCAGTTCTTC. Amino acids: CASSLTPDNEQFF.

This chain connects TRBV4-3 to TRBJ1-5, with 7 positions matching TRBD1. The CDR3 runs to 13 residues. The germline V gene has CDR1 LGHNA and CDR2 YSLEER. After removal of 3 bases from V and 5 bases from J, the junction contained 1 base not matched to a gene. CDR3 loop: CASSQQGDQPQHF. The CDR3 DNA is TGCGCCAGCAGCCAGCAGGGGGATCAGCCCCAGCATTTT.

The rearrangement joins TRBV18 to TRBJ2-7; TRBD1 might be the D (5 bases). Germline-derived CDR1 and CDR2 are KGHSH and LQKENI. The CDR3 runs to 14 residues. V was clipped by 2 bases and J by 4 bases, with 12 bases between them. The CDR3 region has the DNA TGTGCCAGCTCACCAGTCCCAGGGCCTTACGAGCAGTACTTC. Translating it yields CASSPVPGPYEQYF.

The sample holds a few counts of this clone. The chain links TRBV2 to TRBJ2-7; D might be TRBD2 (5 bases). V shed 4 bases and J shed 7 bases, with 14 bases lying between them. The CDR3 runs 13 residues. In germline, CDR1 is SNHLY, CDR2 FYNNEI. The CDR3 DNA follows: TGTGCCAGCAGTGGCCAAGGGAGCTGGGAGCAGTACTTC. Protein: CASSGQGSWEQYF.

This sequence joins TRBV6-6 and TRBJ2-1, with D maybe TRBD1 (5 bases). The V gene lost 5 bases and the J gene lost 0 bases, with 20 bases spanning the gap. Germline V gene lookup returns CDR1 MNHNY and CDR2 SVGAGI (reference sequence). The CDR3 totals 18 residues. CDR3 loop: CASSPGLRLGPSYNEQFF. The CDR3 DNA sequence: TGTGCCAGCAGTCCCGGATTAAGATTGGGGCCCTCCTACAATGAGCAGTTCTTC.

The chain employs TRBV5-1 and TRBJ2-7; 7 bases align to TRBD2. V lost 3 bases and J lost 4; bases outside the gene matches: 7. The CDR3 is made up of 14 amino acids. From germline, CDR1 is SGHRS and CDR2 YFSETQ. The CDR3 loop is CASSSNGGRYEQYF. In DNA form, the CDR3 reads TGCGCCAGCAGCTCGAACGGGGGGAGGTACGAGCAGTACTTC.

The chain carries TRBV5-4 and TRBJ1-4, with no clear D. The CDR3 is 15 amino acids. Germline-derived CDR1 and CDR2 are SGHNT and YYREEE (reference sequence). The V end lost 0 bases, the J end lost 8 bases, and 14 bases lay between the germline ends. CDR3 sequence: CASSLDRVGGEKLFF. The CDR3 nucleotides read TGTGCCAGCAGCTTGGACCGCGTCGGAGGGGAAAAACTGTTTTTT. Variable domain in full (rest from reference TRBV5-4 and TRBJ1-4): ETGVTQSPTHLIKTRGQQVTLRCSSQSGHNTVSWYQQALGQGPQFIFQYYREEENGRGNFPPRFSGLQFPNYSSELNVNALELDDSALYLCASSLDRVGGEKLFFGSGTQLSVL.

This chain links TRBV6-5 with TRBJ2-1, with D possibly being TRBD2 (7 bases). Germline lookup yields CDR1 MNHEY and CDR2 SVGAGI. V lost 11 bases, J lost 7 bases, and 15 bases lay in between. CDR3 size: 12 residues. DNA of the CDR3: TGTGCCGTCTCTAGGGGGGGGAATGAGCAGTTCTTC. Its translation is CAVSRGGNEQFF.

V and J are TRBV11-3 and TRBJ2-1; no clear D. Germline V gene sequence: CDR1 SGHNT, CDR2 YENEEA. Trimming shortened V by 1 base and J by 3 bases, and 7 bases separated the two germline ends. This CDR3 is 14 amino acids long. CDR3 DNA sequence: TGTGCCAGCAGCTTAGGCAGAGGCTACAATGAGCAGTTCTTC. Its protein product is CASSLGRGYNEQFF.

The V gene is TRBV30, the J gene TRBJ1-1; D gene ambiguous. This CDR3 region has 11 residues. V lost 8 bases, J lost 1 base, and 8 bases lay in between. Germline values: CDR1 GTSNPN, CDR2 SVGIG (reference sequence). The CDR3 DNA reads TGTGCCGCCCACAGGAACACTGAAGCTTTCTTT. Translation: CAAHRNTEAFF.

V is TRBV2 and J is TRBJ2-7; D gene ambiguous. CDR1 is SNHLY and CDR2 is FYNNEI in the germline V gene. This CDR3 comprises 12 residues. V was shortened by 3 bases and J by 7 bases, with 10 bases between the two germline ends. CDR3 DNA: TGTGCCAGCAGTGAGGCTCCCTCAGAGCAGTACTTC. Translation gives CASSEAPSEQYF.

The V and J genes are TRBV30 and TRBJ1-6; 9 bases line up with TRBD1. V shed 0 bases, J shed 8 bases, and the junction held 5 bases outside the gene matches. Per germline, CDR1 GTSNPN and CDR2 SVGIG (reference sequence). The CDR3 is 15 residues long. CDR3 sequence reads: CAWSVPGTGYSPLHF. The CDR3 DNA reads TGTGCCTGGAGTGTGCCCGGGACAGGGTATTCACCCCTCCACTTT.

CDR3 bases: TGCGCCAGCAGCCAGGGACAGTTGAACACCGGGGAGCTGTTTTTT. As protein: CASSQGQLNTGELFF. V is TRBV4-3 and J is TRBJ2-2, with 7 bases identical to TRBD1. With 3 bases clipped from V and 1 base from J, the junction kept 2 bases outside the gene matches. The CDR3 has 15 residues. From germline, CDR1 is LGHNA and CDR2 YSLEER.

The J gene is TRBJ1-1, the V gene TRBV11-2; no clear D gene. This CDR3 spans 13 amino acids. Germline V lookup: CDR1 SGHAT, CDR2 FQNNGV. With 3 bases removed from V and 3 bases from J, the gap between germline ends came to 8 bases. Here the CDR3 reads CASSFEADTEAFF. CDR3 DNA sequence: TGTGCCAGCAGCTTTGAGGCGGACACTGAAGCTTTCTTT.

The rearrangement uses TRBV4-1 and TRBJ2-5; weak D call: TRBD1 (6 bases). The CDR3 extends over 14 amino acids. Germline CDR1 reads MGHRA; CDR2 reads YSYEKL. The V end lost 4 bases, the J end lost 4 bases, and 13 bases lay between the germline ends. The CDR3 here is CASSLQGFRETQYF. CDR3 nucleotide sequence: TGCGCCAGCAGCCTACAGGGTTTCCGAGAGACCCAGTACTTC.

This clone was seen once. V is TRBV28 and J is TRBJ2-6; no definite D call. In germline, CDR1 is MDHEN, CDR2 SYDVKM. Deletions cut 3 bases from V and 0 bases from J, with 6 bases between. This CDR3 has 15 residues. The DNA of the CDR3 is TGTGCCAGCAGTTTGTGGAGCTCTGGGGCCAACGTCCTGACTTTC. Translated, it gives CASSLWSSGANVLTF.

CDR3 in amino acids: CASSVERQGVANEKLFF. CDR3 DNA: TGTGCCAGCAGTGTAGAGCGGCAGGGGGTAGCTAATGAAAAACTGTTTTTT. The V gene is TRBV2, the J gene TRBJ1-4, with 7 bases identical to TRBD1. After removal of 4 bases from V and 3 bases from J, the junction contained 11 bases not matched to a gene. This CDR3 spans 17 amino acids. Germline assignment: CDR1 SNHLY and CDR2 FYNNEI. The full variable domain, completed using reference TRBV2 and TRBJ1-4, is EPEVTQTPSHQVTQMGQEVILRCVPISNHLYFYWYRQILGQKVEFLVSFYNNEISEKSEIFDDQFSVERPDGSNFTLKIRSTKLEDSAMYFCASSVERQGVANEKLFFGSGTQLSVL.

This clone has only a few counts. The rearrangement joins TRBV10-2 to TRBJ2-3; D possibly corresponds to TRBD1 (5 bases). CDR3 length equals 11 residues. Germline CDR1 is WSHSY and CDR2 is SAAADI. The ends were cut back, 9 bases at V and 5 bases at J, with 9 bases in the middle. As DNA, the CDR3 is TGCGCCAGTACCCAGGGAGATACGCAGTATTTT. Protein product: CASTQGDTQYF.